The 14 T cell receptor beta chains in this list originate from one sample, sequenced in a study of spatial heterogeneity in lung cancer. TCRdb itself ran the 5' RACE reads through MiXCR, one entry per CDR3 protein. Seen here are 4,000 or so distinct CDR3 sequences, around a tenth observed once, and the top ten hold approximately 28%. This sample's time point: sample taken at primary tumor resection. Study findings and constraints: Tracking of tumor mutation counts was seen in expanded intratumoral alpha and beta TCR counts.

Their cognate antigens are unknown. The source was lung tumor tissue, collected at surgery. These TCRs come from a male donor with early-stage non-small cell lung cancer.

This clonotype was counted ten times or more. This beta chain came through as a stray read in a library set up for alpha chains, and its size says little. The rearrangement uses TRBV4-2 and TRBJ1-4, with TRBD1 matching over 10 bases. J gave up 6 bases and V 0 bases, and 16 bases lay outside the gene matches. Germline assignment: CDR1 LGHNA and CDR2 YNFKEQ. This CDR3 has 20 residues. The chain's CDR3 is CASSQDTAGTGELYYEKLFF. DNA of the CDR3: TGTGCCAGCAGCCAAGATACCGCGGGGACAGGGGAACTTTACTATGAAAAACTGTTTTTT.

This clonotype rates as medium-sized. This beta chain is an off-target read within a library intended for alpha chains, so its frequency means little. The chain has TRBV29-1 and TRBJ2-5; D is uncertain. The CDR3 contains 14 residues. V was trimmed by 4 bases and J by 1 base, leaving 13 bases between them. Germline CDR1 is SQVTM and CDR2 is ANQGSEA. The CDR3 spells CSVVIWGSQETQYF. The CDR3 region has the DNA TGCAGCGTTGTGATCTGGGGTTCCCAAGAGACCCAGTACTTC.

In this sample, this clonotype turned up many times. Found in a library prepared for alpha chains, this beta chain is an off-target read, and its abundance has little meaning. As DNA, the CDR3 is TGCAGCGTGGGGACAGGGGTTGGTGACGAGCAGTACTTC. Protein product: CSVGTGVGDEQYF. The chain joins TRBV29-1 to TRBJ2-7, with 10 bases that match TRBD1. The CDR3 covers 13 residues. V was clipped by 6 bases and J by 5 bases; unmatched bases: 7. Germline CDR1 is SQVTM and CDR2 is ANQGSEA.

Notes on this clonotype: This beta chain is an unintended read in a library built for alpha chains; its size means little. The chain combines TRBV29-1 with TRBJ2-5, with 7 bases aligning to TRBD2. Per germline, CDR1 SQVTM and CDR2 ANQGSEA. Trimming at V came to 6 bases and at J to 7 bases, leaving 8 bases not matched to a gene. The CDR3 has 12 amino acids. Here the CDR3 reads CSVASAGVTQYF. In nucleotides, the CDR3 is TGCAGCGTAGCCTCCGCGGGGGTGACCCAGTACTTC.

This clonotype was counted between two and nine times. As an off-target read in a library built for alpha chains, this beta chain has a frequency of little significance. This sequence joins TRBV6-6 and TRBJ2-3, with a possible D match to TRBD1 (5 bases). This CDR3 region has 14 residues. Germline-derived CDR1 and CDR2 are MNHNY and SVGAGI (reference sequence). The V and J ends lost 2 bases and 6 bases respectively, with 12 bases between them. The CDR3 nucleotides are TGTGCCAGCAGTTACAGGGGATCGCGCGATACGCAGTATTTT. As protein: CASSYRGSRDTQYF.

Only a few counts were recorded for this clonotype. This beta chain is a stray sequence in a library constructed for alpha chains; its clone size is not meaningful. The chain employs TRBV5-6 and TRBJ1-2; D is perhaps TRBD1 (6 bases). V lost 1 base, J lost 7 bases, and 17 bases lay in between. The CDR3 extends over 15 amino acids. CDR1 SGHDT and CDR2 YYEEEE come from the germline V gene. The CDR3 DNA sequence: TGTGCCAGCAGCTTGCTGAAGGGGGATGTTCCTGGCTACACCTTC. Translation: CASSLLKGDVPGYTF.

This clonotype is deemed medium-sized (0.01 to 0.1%). Within a library made for alpha chains, this beta chain is off target, and its count is uninformative. This sequence joins TRBV27 and TRBJ1-4, with D hard to call. There are 15 residues in the CDR3. Germline V gene data show CDR1 as MNHEY and CDR2 as SMNVEV (reference sequence). Trimming took 4 bases from V and 0 from J, leaving 9 bases between them. The CDR3: CASSSEWATNEKLFF. The CDR3 DNA is TGTGCCAGCAGTTCCGAATGGGCAACTAATGAAAAACTGTTTTTT.

This clonotype turned up a few times. Because the library targeted alpha chains, this beta chain is an off-target read whose size means little. The chain recombines TRBV6-2 or TRBV6-3 with TRBJ1-5; no clear D. Trimming took 2 bases from V and 3 from J, leaving 11 bases between them. Germline V CDR1 and CDR2: MNHEY, SVGEGT. This CDR3 spans 15 amino acids. CDR3 bases: TGTGCCAGCAGTTACGGCCAGGCTCTCAATCAGCCCCAGCATTTT. It codes for CASSYGQALNQPQHF.

A single count supports this clonotype. Since the library was made to target alpha chains, this beta chain is a stray read and its abundance is not meaningful. The rearrangement links TRBV20-1 to TRBJ2-1, with 7 bases matching TRBD2. This CDR3 is 15 amino acids long. Trimming removed 3 bases from V and 1 base from J; junction bases left unmatched: 6. Germline values: CDR1 DFQATT, CDR2 SNEGSKA (reference sequence). The CDR3 nucleotides are TGCAGTGCTAGGCTCCCCGGGGGGTCCTACAATGAGCAGTTCTTC. Its translation: CSARLPGGSYNEQFF.

This clonotype rates as medium-sized. This beta chain is a stray read from a library made for alpha chains; its abundance is not meaningful. The chain combines TRBV11-1 with TRBJ2-5, with D hard to call. The CDR3 contains 16 residues. The germline V and J ends were trimmed by 1 base and 0 bases, with 12 bases remaining between them. Germline V CDR1 and CDR2: SGHAT, FQDESV (reference sequence). The CDR3 nucleotides are TGTGCCAGCAGCTTAGTGGCGACTGGACACCAAGAGACCCAGTACTTC. It yields the protein CASSLVATGHQETQYF. The full variable domain, completed using reference TRBV11-1 and TRBJ2-5, is EAEVAQSPRYKITEKSQAVAFWCDPISGHATLYWYRQILGQGPELLVQFQDESVVDDSQLPKDRFSAERLKGVDSTLKIQPAELGDSAMYLCASSLVATGHQETQYFGPGTRLLVL.

In its sample, this clonotype was seen many times. Since the library was made to target alpha chains, this beta chain is a stray read and its abundance is not meaningful. The chain carries TRBV18 and TRBJ2-3; 7 bases agree with TRBD1. Trimming took 2 bases from V and 2 from J; bases not matched to a gene: 4. CDR3 size: 15 residues. The germline CDR1 and CDR2 sequences are KGHSH and LQKENI. The CDR3 DNA reads as TGTGCCAGCTCACCAGGGACAGAAGTCACAGATACGCAGTATTTT. Residues: CASSPGTEVTDTQYF.

This clonotype was counted only a few times. Being off target in a library aimed at alpha chains, this beta chain has a size of little meaning. The rearrangement links TRBV7-3 to TRBJ2-2, with D hard to call. Germline-derived CDR1 and CDR2 are SGHTA and FQGTGA. The CDR3 is made up of 13 amino acids. Deletions cut 4 bases from V and 7 bases from J, with 10 bases between. The CDR3 region has the DNA TGTGCCAGCAGCTCCCAAATTGGCGGGGAGCTGTTTTTT. Its translation: CASSSQIGGELFF.

This clonotype has just a few counts. This beta chain appears as a stray read in a library generated for alpha chains; its size is not informative. J is TRBJ2-5 and V is TRBV18; no definite D call. The CDR3 spans 11 residues. V lost 3 bases to trimming and J lost 2 bases, with 1 base between them. The germline V gene encodes CDR1 KGHSH and CDR2 LQKENI. The CDR3 DNA reads as TGTGCCAGCTCACCTCAAGAGACCCAGTACTTC. Translated: CASSPQETQYF.

This clonotype is large (0.1 to 1%) by share. For a library built for alpha chains, this beta chain is a stray read; little rests on its size. V usage is TRBV11-2 and J usage is TRBJ1-1, with a weak D call TRBD1 (5 bases). The CDR3 runs to 11 residues. Germline CDR1 reads SGHAT; CDR2 reads FQNNGV. V shed 4 bases and J shed 11 bases, with 11 bases lying between them. The CDR3 coding sequence is TGTGCCAGCAGCTCAGGGTTCGATGCTTTCTTT. Protein product: CASSSGFDAFF.